This TCR beta chain derives from a study of blood T cell repertoires in COVID-19. At the level of the study: Donors in the United States, Italy and Spain gave samples during acute or convalescent COVID-19.

Germline CDR1 is MGHRA and CDR2 is YSYEKL. V was pared by 1 base and J by 8 bases, with 13 bases of the junction left unmatched. This CDR3 has 17 amino acids. TCRdb's copy holds only in-frame clones and misses some; the assay was immunoSEQ multiplex PCR. The sample lists 89,000 or so clones; about 85% were seen once. The sequence was collected from a human donor in a cohort sampled during active COVID-19. The specimen was peripheral blood. The chain joins TRBV4-1 to TRBJ2-1, with 8 nucleotides matching TRBD2. CDR3 sequence reads: CASSQVFQRERGDEQFF. The CDR3 coding sequence is TGCGCCAGCAGCCAAGTTTTCCAGCGGGAGCGCGGCGATGAGCAGTTCTTC.